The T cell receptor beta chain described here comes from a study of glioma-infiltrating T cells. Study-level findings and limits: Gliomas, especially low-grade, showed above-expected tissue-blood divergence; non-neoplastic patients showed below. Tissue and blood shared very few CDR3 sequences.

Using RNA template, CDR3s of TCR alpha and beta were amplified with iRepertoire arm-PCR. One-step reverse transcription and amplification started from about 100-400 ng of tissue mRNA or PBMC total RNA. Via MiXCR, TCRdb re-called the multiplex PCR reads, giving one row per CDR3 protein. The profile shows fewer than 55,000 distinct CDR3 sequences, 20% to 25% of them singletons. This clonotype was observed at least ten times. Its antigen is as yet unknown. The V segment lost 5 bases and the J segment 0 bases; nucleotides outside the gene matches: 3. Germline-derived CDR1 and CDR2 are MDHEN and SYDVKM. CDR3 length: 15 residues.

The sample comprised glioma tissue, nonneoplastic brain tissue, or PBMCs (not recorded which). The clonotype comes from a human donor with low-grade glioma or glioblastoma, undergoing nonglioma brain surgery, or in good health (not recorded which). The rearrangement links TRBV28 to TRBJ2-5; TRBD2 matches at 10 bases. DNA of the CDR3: TGTGCCAGCAGTCCACTAGCGGGGTACCAAGAGACCCAGTACTTC. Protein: CASSPLAGYQETQYF. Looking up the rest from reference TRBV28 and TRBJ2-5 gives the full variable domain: DVKVTQSSRYLVKRTGEKVFLECVQDMDHENMFWYRQDPGLGLRLIYFSYDVKMKEKGDIPEGYSVSREKKERFSLILESASTNQTSMYLCASSPLAGYQETQYFGPGTRLLVL.